This T cell receptor beta chain was captured by sequencing in a study of T cells in Graves' hyperthyroidism and ophthalmopathy. Study at large: Sampling of peripheral blood happened at initial diagnosis, prior to any treatment. Whole-study results and caveats: Most expanded thyroid clonotypes above 0.001 recurred in blood.

Germline V lookup: CDR1 SGHKS, CDR2 YYEKEE (reference sequence). This CDR3 region has 15 residues. V gave up 4 bases and J gave up 0 bases, with 10 bases separating them. Turning to this clonotype: Antigen: not known.

The study enrolled patients aged 18 to 65 with newly diagnosed hyperthyroidism of under 2 months' duration. Researchers took RNA transcripts and amplified the TCR beta CDR3 regions from them. HTBI primers drove first-round RT-PCR of the TCR CDR3. TCRdb itself ran the multiplex PCR reads through MiXCR, one entry per CDR3 protein. The repertoire holds nearly 750,000 distinct CDR3 sequences, about 35% seen once, with less than 40% in the top ten. The TCR was taken from a woman aged 35 to 49 with Graves' hyperthyroidism. This chain uses TRBV5-5 with TRBJ1-4; D is undetermined. Sequenced: blood. CDR3 sequence (DNA): TGTGCCAGCAGCCCAACAAGTGCAACTAATGAAAAACTGTTTTTT. Amino acid sequence: CASSPTSATNEKLFF. Full variable domain (rest looked up from reference TRBV5-5 and TRBJ1-4): DAGVTQSPTHLIKTRGQQVTLRCSPISGHKSVSWYQQVLGQGPQFIFQYYEKEERGRGNFPDRFSARQFPNYSSELNVNALLLGDSALYLCASSPTSATNEKLFFGSGTQLSVL.